The 9 T cell receptor beta chains in this list originate from one sample, sequenced in a study of T cell responses to AZD1222 COVID-19 vaccine. Profiling relied on immunoSEQ multiplex PCR, and the TCRdb table lists in-frame clones only, not all of them. The table records 150,000 to 200,000 clones, over 80% of them present only once. Source: peripheral blood, taken on day 0 of AZD1222 vaccination. All receptors come from an adult in good health.

The V and J genes are TRBV27 and TRBJ1-5; tentatively, D is TRBD1 (6 bases). With 4 bases removed from V and 2 bases from J, the gap between germline ends came to 15 bases. There are 16 residues in the CDR3. CDR1 and CDR2 from the germline V gene are MNHEY and SMNVEV (reference sequence). The CDR3 DNA reads as TGTGCCAGCAGTTCAGGCCGGGGGCGCGGCAATCAGCCCCAGCATTTT. Its translation: CASSSGRGRGNQPQHF.

This sequence joins TRBV7-2 and TRBJ1-2; D call uncertain. This CDR3 is built from 15 residues. V was pared by 4 bases and J by 2 bases, with 14 bases between. Germline CDR1 SGHTA, CDR2 FQGNSA. The CDR3 region is CASSSPSGHNYGYTF. CDR3 nucleotides: TGTGCCAGCAGCTCCCCCTCCGGGCACAACTATGGCTACACCTTC.

The chain uses TRBV21-1 and TRBJ2-7; the DNA was not used to check the table's D call, TRBD1. TRBV21-1 is a pseudogene locus. This CDR3 has 18 amino acids. This chain's CDR3 is CASSKKTRGTTTTYEQYF. The CDR3 nucleotides read TGTGCCAGCAGCAAAAAAACAAGAGGGACAACCACAACCTACGAGCAGTACTTC.

V and J are TRBV19 and TRBJ1-2; tentatively, D is TRBD1 (6 bases). V gave up 3 bases and J gave up 2 bases, with 16 bases separating them. Per germline, CDR1 LNHDA and CDR2 SQIVND (reference sequence). The CDR3 spans 16 residues. Here the CDR3 reads CASSIGTREINYGYTF. The CDR3 DNA sequence: TGTGCCAGTAGTATTGGGACACGCGAAATAAACTATGGCTACACCTTC. Variable domain in full (rest from reference TRBV19 and TRBJ1-2): DGGITQSPKYLFRKEGQNVTLSCEQNLNHDAMYWYRQDPGQGLRLIYYSQIVNDFQKGDIAEGYSVSREKKESFPLTVTSAQKNPTAFYLCASSIGTREINYGYTFGSGTRLTVV.

The chain couples TRBV18 to TRBJ1-3; D unclear. Germline V lookup: CDR1 KGHSH, CDR2 LQKENI. V lost 0 bases, J lost 0 bases, and 6 bases lay in between. This CDR3 comprises 15 residues. The CDR3: CASSPPEISGNTIYF. The CDR3 DNA is TGTGCCAGCTCACCACCGGAAATCTCTGGAAACACCATATATTTT.

This clone turned up a few times. This chain connects TRBV5-4 to TRBJ1-1, with no clear D. Germline-derived CDR1 and CDR2 are SGHNT and YYREEE (reference sequence). The CDR3 is 14 amino acids. Deletions cut 4 bases from V and 0 bases from J, with 10 bases between. For the CDR3, the DNA is TGTGCCAGCAGCCTGGACTGGCTGAACACTGAAGCTTTCTTT. Amino acid sequence: CASSLDWLNTEAFF.

The chain uses TRBV7-2 and TRBJ1-3; TRBD1 aligns across 7 bases. Per the germline V gene, CDR1 is SGHTA and CDR2 is FQGNSA. Germline trimming cut 5 bases from V and 0 bases from J; bases unmatched to any gene: 7. The CDR3 length is 16 residues. CDR3 in DNA: TGTGCCAGCAGCACCGGACAGGCTACCTCTGGAAACACCATATATTTT. This sequence encodes CASSTGQATSGNTIYF.

The V call is TRBV19, the J call TRBJ1-4; 10 bases are shared with TRBD1. CDR3 length: 16 amino acids. V lost 1 base, J lost 5 bases, and 4 bases stayed unmatched. Per germline, CDR1 LNHDA and CDR2 SQIVND (reference sequence). The CDR3: CASSIVRTGGNEKLFF. The CDR3 DNA follows: TGTGCCAGTAGTATAGTGAGGACAGGGGGAAATGAAAAACTGTTTTTT. The whole variable domain, filled in from reference TRBV19 and TRBJ1-4, reads DGGITQSPKYLFRKEGQNVTLSCEQNLNHDAMYWYRQDPGQGLRLIYYSQIVNDFQKGDIAEGYSVSREKKESFPLTVTSAQKNPTAFYLCASSIVRTGGNEKLFFGSGTQLSVL.

V and J are TRBV7-3 and TRBJ1-1, with no clear D. The CDR3 runs to 15 residues. The V gene's germline CDR1 is SGHTA and CDR2 FQGTGA. The V gene lost 1 base and the J gene lost 1 base, with 10 bases spanning the gap. CDR3 protein: CASSLKDGGNTEAFF. The DNA of the CDR3 is TGTGCCAGCAGCTTAAAGGATGGTGGGAACACTGAAGCTTTCTTT.